Here is one T cell receptor (beta chain) with its context. The antigen is unknown. V was shortened by 2 bases and J by 2 bases, with 15 bases between the two germline ends. CDR1 MNHEY and CDR2 SVGEGT come from the germline V gene. The CDR3 loop spans 17 amino acids. This specimen belongs to a study of regulatory T cells in long-lasting Graves disease. Study as a whole: Patients with new Graves' disease had used antithyroid drugs below 3 months. Overall study findings and caveats: Authors noted too few samples as a limitation.

Time point described: newly diagnosed GD, antithyroid drugs for less than 3 months. With RNA extracted from PBMCs as input, the TCR library was made. American Thyroid Association guidelines defined how Graves' disease was diagnosed. Arm-PCR of CDR3 regions with iRepertoire HTBI primers generated TCR beta libraries. MiXCR, applied by TCRdb to the multiplex PCR reads, yields one record per CDR3 protein. The table lists hundreds of thousands of distinct CDR3 sequences, roughly 15% of them singletons. These data were also reused for a study on T cells in Graves' hyperthyroidism and ophthalmopathy.

The TCR comes from a woman aged 25-40 years with Graves disease. The J gene is TRBJ2-2, the V gene TRBV6-2 or TRBV6-3, with D hard to call. The specimen comprised peripheral blood mononuclear cells (PBMCs), sampled at new diagnosis, from a patient treated with antithyroid drugs. DNA for the CDR3: TGTGCCAGCAGTTACCCCCTACTAAAAATCAACACCGGGGAGCTGTTTTTT. As protein: CASSYPLLKINTGELFF.